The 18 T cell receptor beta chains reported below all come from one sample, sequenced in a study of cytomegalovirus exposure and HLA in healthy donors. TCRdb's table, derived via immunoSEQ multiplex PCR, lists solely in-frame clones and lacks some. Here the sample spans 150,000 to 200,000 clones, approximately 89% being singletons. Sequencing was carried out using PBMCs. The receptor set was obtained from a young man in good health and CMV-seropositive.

DNA of the CDR3: TGTGCCAGTAGTCCCCCCGGGGGCCAAGAGACCCAGTACTTC. It specifies CASSPPGGQETQYF. V usage is TRBV19 and J usage is TRBJ2-5; TRBD2 might be the D (6 bases). V was cut by 5 bases and J by 1 base, with 11 bases left in between. CDR1 is LNHDA and CDR2 is SQIVND in the germline V gene (reference sequence). CDR3 length equals 14 residues.

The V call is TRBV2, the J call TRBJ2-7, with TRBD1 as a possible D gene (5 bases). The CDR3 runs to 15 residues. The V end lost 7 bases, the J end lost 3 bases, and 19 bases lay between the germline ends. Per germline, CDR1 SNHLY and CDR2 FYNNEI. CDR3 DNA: TGTGCCAGCACCCTGGATGGGGCTGGTCTCTACGAGCAGTACTTC. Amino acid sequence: CASTLDGAGLYEQYF.

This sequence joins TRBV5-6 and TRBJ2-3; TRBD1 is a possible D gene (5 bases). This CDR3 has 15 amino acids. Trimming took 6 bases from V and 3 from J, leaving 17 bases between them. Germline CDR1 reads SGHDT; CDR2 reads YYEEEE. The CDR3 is CASTDASTVTDTQYF. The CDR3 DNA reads TGTGCCAGCACCGACGCCTCGACAGTAACAGATACGCAGTATTTT. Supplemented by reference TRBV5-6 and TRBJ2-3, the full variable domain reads DAGVTQSPTHLIKTRGQQVTLRCSPKSGHDTVSWYQQALGQGPQFIFQYYEEEERQRGNFPDRFSGHQFPNYSSELNVNALLLGDSALYLCASTDASTVTDTQYFGPGTRLTVL.

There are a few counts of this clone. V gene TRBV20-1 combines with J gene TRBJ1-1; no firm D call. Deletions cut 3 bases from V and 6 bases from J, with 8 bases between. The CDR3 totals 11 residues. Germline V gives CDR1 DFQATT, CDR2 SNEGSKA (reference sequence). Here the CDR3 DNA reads TGCAGTGCTAGGGGCTTGGCTGAAGCTTTCTTT. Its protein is CSARGLAEAFF.

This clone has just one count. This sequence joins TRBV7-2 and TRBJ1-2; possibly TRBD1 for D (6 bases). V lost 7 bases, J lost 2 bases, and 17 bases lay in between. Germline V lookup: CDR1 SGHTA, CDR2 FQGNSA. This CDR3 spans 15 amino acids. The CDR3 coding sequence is TGTGCCAGCATCCCCACGGGGGGCGGGAACTATGGCTACACCTTC. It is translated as CASIPTGGGNYGYTF. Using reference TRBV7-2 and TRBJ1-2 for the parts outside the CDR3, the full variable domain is GAGVSQSPSNKVTEKGKDVELRCDPISGHTALYWYRQSLGQGLEFLIYFQGNSAPDKSGLPSDRFSAERTGGSVSTLTIQRTQQEDSAVYLCASIPTGGGNYGYTFGSGTRLTVV.

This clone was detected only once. CDR3 DNA: TGCGCCAGCAGCGCGACAGGGGGCGCGTGGGAAGGCACAGATACGCAGTATTTT. It codes for CASSATGGAWEGTDTQYF. The chain employs TRBV5-1 and TRBJ2-3; TRBD1 matches 10 bases. The CDR3 contains 18 residues. V shed 4 bases and J 1 base; nucleotides not matched to a gene: 12. Germline V gene data show CDR1 as SGHRS and CDR2 as YFSETQ.

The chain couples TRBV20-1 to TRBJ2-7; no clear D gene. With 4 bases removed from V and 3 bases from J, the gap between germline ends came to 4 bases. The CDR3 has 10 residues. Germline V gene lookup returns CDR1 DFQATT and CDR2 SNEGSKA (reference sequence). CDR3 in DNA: TGCAGTGCTAATAGCTACGAGCAGTACTTC. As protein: CSANSYEQYF.

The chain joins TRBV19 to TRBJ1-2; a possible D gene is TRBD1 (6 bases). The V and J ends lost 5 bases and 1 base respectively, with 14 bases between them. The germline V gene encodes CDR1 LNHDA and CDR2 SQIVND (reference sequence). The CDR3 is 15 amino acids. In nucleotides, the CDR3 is TGTGCCAGTAGTCAGCGACAGGATATTAACTATGGCTACACCTTC. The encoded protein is CASSQRQDINYGYTF.

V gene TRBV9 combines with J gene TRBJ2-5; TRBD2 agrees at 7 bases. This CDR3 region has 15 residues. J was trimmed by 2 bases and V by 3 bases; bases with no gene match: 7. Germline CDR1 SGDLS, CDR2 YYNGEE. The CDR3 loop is CASSGRLADQETQYF. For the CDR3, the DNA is TGTGCCAGCAGCGGAAGACTAGCTGATCAAGAGACCCAGTACTTC.

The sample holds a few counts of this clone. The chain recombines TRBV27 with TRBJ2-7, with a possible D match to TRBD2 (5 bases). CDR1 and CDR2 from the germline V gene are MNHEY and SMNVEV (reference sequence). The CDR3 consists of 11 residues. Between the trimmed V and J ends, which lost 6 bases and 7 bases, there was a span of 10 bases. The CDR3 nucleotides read TGTGCCAGCAGCCGAGGGTCTGAGCAGTACTTC. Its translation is CASSRGSEQYF.

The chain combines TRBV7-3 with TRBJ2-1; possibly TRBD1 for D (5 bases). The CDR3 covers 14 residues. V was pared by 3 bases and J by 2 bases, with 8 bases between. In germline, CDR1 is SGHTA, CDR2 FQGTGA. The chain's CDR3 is CASSLTVPYNEQFF. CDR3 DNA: TGTGCCAGCAGCTTGACAGTCCCCTACAATGAGCAGTTCTTC. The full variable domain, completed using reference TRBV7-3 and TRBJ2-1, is GAGVSQTPSNKVTEKGKYVELRCDPISGHTALYWYRQSLGQGPEFLIYFQGTGAADDSGLPNDRFFAVRPEGSVSTLKIQRTERGDSAVYLCASSLTVPYNEQFFGPGTRLTVL.

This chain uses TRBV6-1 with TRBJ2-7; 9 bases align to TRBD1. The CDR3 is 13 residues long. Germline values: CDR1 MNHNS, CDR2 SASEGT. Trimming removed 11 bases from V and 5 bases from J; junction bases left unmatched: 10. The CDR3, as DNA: TGTGCCGGGCGCTCAGGACAGGGGCACGAGCAGTACTTC. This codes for CAGRSGQGHEQYF.

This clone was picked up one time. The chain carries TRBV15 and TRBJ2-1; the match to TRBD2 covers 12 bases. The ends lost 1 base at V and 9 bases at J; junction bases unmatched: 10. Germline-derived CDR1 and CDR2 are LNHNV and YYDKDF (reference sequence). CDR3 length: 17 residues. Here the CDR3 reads CATSRVEATSGRSEQFF. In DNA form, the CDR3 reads TGTGCCACCAGCAGAGTCGAGGCGACTAGCGGGAGAAGTGAGCAGTTCTTC.

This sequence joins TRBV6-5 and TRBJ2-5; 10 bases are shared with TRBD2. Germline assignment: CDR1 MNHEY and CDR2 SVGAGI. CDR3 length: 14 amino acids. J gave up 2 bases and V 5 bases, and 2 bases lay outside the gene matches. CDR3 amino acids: CASSILAGQETQYF. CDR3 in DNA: TGTGCCAGCAGTATACTAGCGGGACAAGAGACCCAGTACTTC.

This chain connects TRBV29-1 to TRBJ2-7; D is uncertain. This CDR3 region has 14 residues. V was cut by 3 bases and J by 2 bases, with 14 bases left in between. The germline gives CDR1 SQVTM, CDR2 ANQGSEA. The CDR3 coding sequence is TGCAGCGTTGACTCCGGTCGTCCCCCCTACGAGCAGTACTTC. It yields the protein CSVDSGRPPYEQYF.

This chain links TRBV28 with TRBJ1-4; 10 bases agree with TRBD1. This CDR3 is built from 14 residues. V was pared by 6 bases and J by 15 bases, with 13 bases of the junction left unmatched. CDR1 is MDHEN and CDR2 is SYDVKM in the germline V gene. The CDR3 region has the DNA TGTGCCAGCAGGAGTGGGACAGGGGCAACTAAGGTGTTTTTT. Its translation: CASRSGTGATKVFF.

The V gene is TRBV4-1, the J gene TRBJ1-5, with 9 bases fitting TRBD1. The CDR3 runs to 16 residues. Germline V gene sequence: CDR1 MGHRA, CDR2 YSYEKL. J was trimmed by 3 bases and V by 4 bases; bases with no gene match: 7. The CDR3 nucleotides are TGCGCCAGCAGCCTCGAACAGGGGGCCCTCAATCAGCCCCAGCATTTT. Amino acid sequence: CASSLEQGALNQPQHF.

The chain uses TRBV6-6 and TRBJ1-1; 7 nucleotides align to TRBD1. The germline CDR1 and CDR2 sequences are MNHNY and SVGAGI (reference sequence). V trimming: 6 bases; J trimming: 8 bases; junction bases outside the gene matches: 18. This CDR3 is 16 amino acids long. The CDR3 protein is CASRIFGTEQKSEAFF. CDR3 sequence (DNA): TGTGCCAGCAGAATCTTCGGGACAGAGCAGAAGAGCGAAGCTTTCTTT.